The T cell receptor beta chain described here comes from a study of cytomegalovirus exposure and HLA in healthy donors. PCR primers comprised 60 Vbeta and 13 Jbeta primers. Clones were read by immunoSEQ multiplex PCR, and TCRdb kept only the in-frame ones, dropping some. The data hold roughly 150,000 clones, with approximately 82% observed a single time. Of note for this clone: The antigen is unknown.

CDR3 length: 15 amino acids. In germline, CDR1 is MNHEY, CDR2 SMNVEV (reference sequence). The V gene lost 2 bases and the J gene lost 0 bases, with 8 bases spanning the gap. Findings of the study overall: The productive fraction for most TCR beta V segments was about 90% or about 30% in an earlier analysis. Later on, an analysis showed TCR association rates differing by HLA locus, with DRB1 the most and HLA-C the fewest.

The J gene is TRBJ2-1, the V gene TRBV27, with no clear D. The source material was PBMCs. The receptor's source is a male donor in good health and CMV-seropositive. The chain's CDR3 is CASSLKLGSYNEQFF. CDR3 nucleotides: TGTGCCAGCAGTTTAAAGCTAGGCTCCTACAATGAGCAGTTCTTC.